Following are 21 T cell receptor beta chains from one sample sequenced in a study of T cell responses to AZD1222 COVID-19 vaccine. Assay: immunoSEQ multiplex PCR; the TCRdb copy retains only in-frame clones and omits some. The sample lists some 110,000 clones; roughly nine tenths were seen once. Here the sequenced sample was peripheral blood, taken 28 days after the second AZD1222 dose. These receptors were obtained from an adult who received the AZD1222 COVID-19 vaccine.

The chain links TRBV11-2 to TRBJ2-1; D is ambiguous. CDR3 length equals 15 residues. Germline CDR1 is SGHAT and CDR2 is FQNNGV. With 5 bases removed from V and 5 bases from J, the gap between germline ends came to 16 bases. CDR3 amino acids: CASSPVGYSHNEQFF. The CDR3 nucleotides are TGTGCCAGCAGCCCGGTGGGCTATTCCCACAATGAGCAGTTCTTC.

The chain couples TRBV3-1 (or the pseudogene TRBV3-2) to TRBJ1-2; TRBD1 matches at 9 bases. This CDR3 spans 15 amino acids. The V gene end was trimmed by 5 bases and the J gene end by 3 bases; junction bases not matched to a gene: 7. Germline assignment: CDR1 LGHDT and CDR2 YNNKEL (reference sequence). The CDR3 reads CASSDRTGVDYGYTF. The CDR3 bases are TGTGCCAGCAGCGACCGGACAGGGGTTGACTATGGCTACACCTTC.

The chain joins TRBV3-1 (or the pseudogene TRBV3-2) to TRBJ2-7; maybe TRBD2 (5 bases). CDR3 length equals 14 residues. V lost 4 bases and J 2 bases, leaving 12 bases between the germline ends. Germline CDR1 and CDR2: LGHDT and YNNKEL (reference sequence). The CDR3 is CASSPSEGPYEQYF. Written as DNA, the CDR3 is TGTGCCAGCAGCCCCAGTGAGGGTCCCTACGAGCAGTACTTC.

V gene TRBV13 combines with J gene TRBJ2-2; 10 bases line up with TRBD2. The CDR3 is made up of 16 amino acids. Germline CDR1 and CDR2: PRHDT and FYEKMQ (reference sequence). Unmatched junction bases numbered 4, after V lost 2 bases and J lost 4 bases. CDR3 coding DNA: TGTGCCAGCAGCTTATTACTAGCGGGAAGCACCGGGGAGCTGTTTTTT. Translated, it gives CASSLLLAGSTGELFF.

DNA for the CDR3: TGTGCCAGCAGTGAAGGGTTTAATGGCTACACCTTC. Translating gives CASSEGFNGYTF. The chain recombines TRBV2 with TRBJ1-2; D is ambiguous. Trimming pared 1 base from V and 6 bases from J, leaving 6 bases between. The CDR3 runs 12 residues. CDR1 is SNHLY, CDR2 FYNNEI, per germline.

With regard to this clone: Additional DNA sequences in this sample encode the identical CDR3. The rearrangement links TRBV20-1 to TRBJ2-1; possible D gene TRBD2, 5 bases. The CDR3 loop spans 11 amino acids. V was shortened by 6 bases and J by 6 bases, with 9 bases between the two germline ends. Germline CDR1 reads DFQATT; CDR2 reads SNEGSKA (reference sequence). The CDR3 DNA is TGCAGTGCGAGCGGTTTCAATGAGCAGTTCTTC. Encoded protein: CSASGFNEQFF.

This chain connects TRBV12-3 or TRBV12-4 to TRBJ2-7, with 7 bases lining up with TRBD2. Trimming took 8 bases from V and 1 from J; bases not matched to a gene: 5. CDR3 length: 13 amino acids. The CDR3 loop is CASRLAASYEQYF. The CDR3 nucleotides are TGTGCCAGCCGGCTAGCGGCTTCCTACGAGCAGTACTTC.

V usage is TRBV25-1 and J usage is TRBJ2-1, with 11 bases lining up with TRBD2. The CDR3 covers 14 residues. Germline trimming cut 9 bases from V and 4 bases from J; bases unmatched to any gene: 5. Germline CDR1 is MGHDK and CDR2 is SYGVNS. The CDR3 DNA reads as TGTGCCAGTAGGCTAGCGGGAGGTTACAATGAGCAGTTCTTC. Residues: CASRLAGGYNEQFF. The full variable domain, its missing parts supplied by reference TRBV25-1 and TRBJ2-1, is EADIYQTPRYLVIGTGKKITLECSQTMGHDKMYWYQQDPGMELHLIHYSYGVNSTEKGDLSSESTVSRIRTEHFPLTLESARPSHTSQYLCASRLAGGYNEQFFGPGTRLTVL.

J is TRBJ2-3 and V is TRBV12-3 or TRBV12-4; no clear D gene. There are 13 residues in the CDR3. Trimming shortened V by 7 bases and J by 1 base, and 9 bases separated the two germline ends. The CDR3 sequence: CASTRSRTDTQYF. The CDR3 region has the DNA TGTGCCAGCACACGGTCCCGCACAGATACGCAGTATTTT.

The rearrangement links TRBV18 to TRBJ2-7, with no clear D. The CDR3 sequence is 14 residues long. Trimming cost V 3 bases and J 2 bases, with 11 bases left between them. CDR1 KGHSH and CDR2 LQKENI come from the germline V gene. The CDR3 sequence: CASSPGARTYEQYF. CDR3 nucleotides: TGTGCCAGCTCACCCGGAGCACGCACCTACGAGCAGTACTTC.

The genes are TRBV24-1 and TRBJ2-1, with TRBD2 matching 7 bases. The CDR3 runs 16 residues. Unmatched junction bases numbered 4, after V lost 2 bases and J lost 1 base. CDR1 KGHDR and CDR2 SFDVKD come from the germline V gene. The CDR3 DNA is TGTGCCACCAGTGATTCCTGGACTAGTTCCTACAATGAGCAGTTCTTC. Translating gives CATSDSWTSSYNEQFF.

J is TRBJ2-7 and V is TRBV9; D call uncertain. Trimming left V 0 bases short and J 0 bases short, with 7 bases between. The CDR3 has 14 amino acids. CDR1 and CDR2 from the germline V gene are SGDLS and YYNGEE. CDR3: CASSVEGNSYEQYF. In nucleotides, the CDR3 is TGTGCCAGCAGCGTAGAGGGTAACTCCTACGAGCAGTACTTC.

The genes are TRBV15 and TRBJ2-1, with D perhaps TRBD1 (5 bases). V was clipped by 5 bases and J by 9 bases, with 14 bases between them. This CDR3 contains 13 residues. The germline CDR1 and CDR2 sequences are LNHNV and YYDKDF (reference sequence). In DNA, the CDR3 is TGTGCCACCAGCTATGGTAGGGGAATTGAGCAGTTCTTC. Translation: CATSYGRGIEQFF.

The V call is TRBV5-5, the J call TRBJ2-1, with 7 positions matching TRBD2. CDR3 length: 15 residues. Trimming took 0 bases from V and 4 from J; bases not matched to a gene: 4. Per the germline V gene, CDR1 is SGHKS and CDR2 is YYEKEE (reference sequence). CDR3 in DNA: TGTGCCAGCAGCTTGGGGGAGGGCCCTTACAATGAGCAGTTCTTC. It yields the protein CASSLGEGPYNEQFF.

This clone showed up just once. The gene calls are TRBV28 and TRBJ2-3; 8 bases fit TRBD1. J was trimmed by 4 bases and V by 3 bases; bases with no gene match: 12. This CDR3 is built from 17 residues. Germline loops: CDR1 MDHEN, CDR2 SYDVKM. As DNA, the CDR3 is TGTGCCAGCAGTTTTGAATCCGCGACAGGGGACGCAGATACGCAGTATTTT. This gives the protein CASSFESATGDADTQYF.

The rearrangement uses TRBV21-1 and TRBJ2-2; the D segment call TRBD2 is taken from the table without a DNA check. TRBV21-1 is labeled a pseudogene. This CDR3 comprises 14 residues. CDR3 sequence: CASREGIFTGELFF. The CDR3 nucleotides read TGTGCCAGCAGGGAGGGAATATTCACCGGGGAGCTGTTTTTT.

This CDR3 is CASSPGVQGSGELFF. CDR3 coding DNA: TGTGCCAGCTCACCAGGGGTGCAGGGTTCCGGGGAGCTGTTTTTT. The chain combines TRBV18 with TRBJ2-2; D possibly corresponds to TRBD1 (5 bases). Germline V gives CDR1 KGHSH, CDR2 LQKENI. This CDR3 region has 15 residues. The germline V and J ends were trimmed by 2 bases and 6 bases, with 13 bases remaining between them.

CDR3 loop: CASKRGRGNQPQHF. In DNA, the CDR3 is TGTGCCAGCAAACGGGGCAGGGGCAATCAGCCCCAGCATTTT. This rearrangement joins TRBV6-5 to TRBJ1-5; weak D call: TRBD1 (5 bases). The CDR3 is 14 residues long. CDR1 is MNHEY and CDR2 is SVGAGI in the germline V gene. With 7 bases removed from V and 2 bases from J, the gap between germline ends came to 12 bases.

The chain's CDR3 is CASSLRGTGDRTEAFF. CDR3 coding DNA: TGTGCCAGCAGCTTGAGGGGGACAGGGGACAGAACTGAAGCTTTCTTT. The chain is built from TRBV7-9 and TRBJ1-1; 10 bases align to TRBD1. V trimming: 3 bases; J trimming: 5 bases; junction bases outside the gene matches: 9. The CDR3 covers 16 residues. Germline lookup yields CDR1 SEHNR and CDR2 FQNEAQ (reference sequence).

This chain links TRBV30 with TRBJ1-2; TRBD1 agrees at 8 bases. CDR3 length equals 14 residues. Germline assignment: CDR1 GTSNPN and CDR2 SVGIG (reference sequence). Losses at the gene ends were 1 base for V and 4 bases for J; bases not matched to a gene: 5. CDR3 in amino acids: CAWSAGTGPYGYTF. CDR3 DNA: TGTGCCTGGAGTGCCGGGACAGGACCCTATGGCTACACCTTC.

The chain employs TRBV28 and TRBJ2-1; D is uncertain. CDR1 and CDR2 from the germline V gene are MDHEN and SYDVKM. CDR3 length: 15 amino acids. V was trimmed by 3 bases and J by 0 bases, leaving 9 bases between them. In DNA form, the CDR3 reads TGTGCCAGCAGTTTTTCACCCAGCTCCTACAATGAGCAGTTCTTC. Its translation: CASSFSPSSYNEQFF. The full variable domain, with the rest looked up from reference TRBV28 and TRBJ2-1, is DVKVTQSSRYLVKRTGEKVFLECVQDMDHENMFWYRQDPGLGLRLIYFSYDVKMKEKGDIPEGYSVSREKKERFSLILESASTNQTSMYLCASSFSPSSYNEQFFGPGTRLTVL.